The rows below give T cell receptor beta chains drawn from one sample of a study of T cell clonotyping in hematopoietic cell transplantation. Libraries were prepared by immunoSEQ multiplex PCR; TCRdb keeps only in-frame clonotypes and omits some of them. The sample holds tens of thousands of clones, 85% to 90% seen once. Here the sequenced sample was peripheral blood mononuclear cells, taken before stem cell transplant. The receptors derive from a man aged 55 to 70 with biphenotypic leukemia. Some clones in this sample may be carry-over from other donors' samples. The CDR3 runs from the conserved cysteine through the conserved F or W. Each record gives: clone size, V gene, J gene, D gene, CDR3 DNA, CDR3 protein. A D gene is named only where the DNA matches it firmly. Not all rows give a size; the values are once, few, many and, for expanded clones, a class.

>.|TRBV27|TRBJ2-5|.
TGTGCCAGCAGTAACTACAGGGAAGAGACCCAGTACTTC
CASSNYREETQYF
>.|TRBV2|TRBJ1-5|TRBD1
TGTGCCAGCAGGTTAGACAGGGAATGGCCCCAGCATTTT
CASRLDREWPQHF
>.|TRBV4-1|TRBJ1-2|.
TGCGCCAGCAGCCAAGGAAACAGGGTTGGGACTATCTCTGGCTACACCTTC
CASSQGNRVGTISGYTF
>.|TRBV6-5|TRBJ1-1|.
TGTGCCAGCAGCCGGACAGTGAACACTGAAGCTTTCTTT
CASSRTVNTEAFF
>.|TRBV19|TRBJ1-1|TRBD1
TGTGCCAGTAGTAGGACAGGACGAGGCCTGGGCACTGAAGCTTTCTTT
CASSRTGRGLGTEAFF
>.|TRBV7-2|TRBJ1-2|TRBD1
TGTGCCAGCAGCCAGGGGGCTCGAGCCTATGGCTACACCTTC
CASSQGARAYGYTF
>.|TRBV10-3|TRBJ1-4|.
TGTGCCATCAGTTGGTCAGAGAATGAAAAACTGTTTTTT
CAISWSENEKLFF
>.|TRBV2|TRBJ1-4|.
TGTGCCAGCAGTCAAGGGGCCAGGTTAGAGAAACTGTTTTTT
CASSQGARLEKLFF
>.|TRBV7-2|TRBJ2-1|.
TGTGCCAGCAGCTGGGGGCGGGACGAGCAGTTCTTC
CASSWGRDEQFF
>.|TRBV30|TRBJ1-2|.
TGTGCCTGGAGTGTAATGGGAGGACGGACCTATGGCTACACCTTC
CAWSVMGGRTYGYTF
>.|TRBV6-6|TRBJ1-1|.
TGTGCCAGCAGTTCGAGGGGCCGCACCAGTGAAGCTTTCTTT
CASSSRGRTSEAFF
>.|TRBV27|TRBJ2-3|.
TGTGCCAGCAGAGACTTCCGAATCGAGCGGAACACAGATACGCAGTATTTT
CASRDFRIERNTDTQYF
>.|TRBV13|TRBJ1-5|.
TGTGCCAGCAGCTTGGGCAGGGCTCAAGGGCAGCCCCAGCATTTT
CASSLGRAQGQPQHF
>.|TRBV30|TRBJ1-2|.
TGTGCCTGGAGTGCAGGTTATCAGCATGGCTACACCTTC
CAWSAGYQHGYTF
>.|TRBV2|TRBJ2-5|.
TGTGCCAGCGGGACGGAGGAAGAGACCCAGTACTTC
CASGTEEETQYF
>once|TRBV5-7|TRBJ1-4|TRBD1
TGTGCCAGCAGCTTGGTGGAGGGGGCACTTGCAACTAATGAAAAACTGTTTTTT
CASSLVEGALATNEKLFF
>.|TRBV28|TRBJ2-5|.
TGTGCCAGCCAGATTGGAGGAGGGGGGCGAGAGACCCAGTACTTC
CASQIGGGGRETQYF
>once|TRBV20-1|TRBJ2-7|.
TGCAGCACTTTCGATGCCTACGAGCAGTACTTC
CSTFDAYEQYF
>.|TRBV11-2|TRBJ2-2|TRBD1
TGTGCCAGCAGCGACGTAGGGACAGGGCTCACCGGGGAGCTGTTTTTT
CASSDVGTGLTGELFF
>.|TRBV7-9|TRBJ2-5|TRBD2
TGTGCCAGCTACCGCGGGGGGGAGGAAGAGACCCAGTACTTC
CASYRGGEEETQYF
>.|TRBV4-1|TRBJ1-5|.
TGCGCCAGCAGCCAAGTCCCCCAAGGGGGGACTAATCAGCCCCAGCATTTT
CASSQVPQGGTNQPQHF
>.|TRBV2|TRBJ2-3|TRBD2
TGTGCCAGCCGTCAGCTAGCGGGAGGTGTAGATACGCAGTATTTT
CASRQLAGGVDTQYF
>once|TRBV6-1|TRBJ2-7|.
TGTGCCAGCAGTGTGCGTTTCGACGAGCAGTACTTC
CASSVRFDEQYF
>.|TRBV9|TRBJ2-7|.
TGTGCCAGCAGCGTAGGGAGTGAAGTTTCCTACGAGCAGTACTTC
CASSVGSEVSYEQYF
>once|TRBV4-1|TRBJ2-2|.
TGCGCCAGCAGCCAAGGGAGGGGGCAGAACACCGGGGAGCTGTTTTTT
CASSQGRGQNTGELFF
>.|TRBV9|TRBJ2-7|TRBD2
TGTGCCAGCAGCCTTAGCGGGGTACCCTACGAGCAGTACTTC
CASSLSGVPYEQYF
>.|TRBV27|TRBJ1-5|.
TGTGCCAGCAGAAACAGCCGAAATCAGCCCCAGCATTTT
CASRNSRNQPQHF
>.|TRBV9|TRBJ2-7|.
TGTGCCAGCAGCGACAACCTCTACGAGCAGTACTTC
CASSDNLYEQYF
>.|TRBV7-9|TRBJ2-7|TRBD2
TGTGCCAGCAGCCTCGGGACTAGCGGCTCGCAAGCCTACGAGCAGTACTTC
CASSLGTSGSQAYEQYF
>.|TRBV7-2|TRBJ2-5|.
TGTGCCAGCAGCCCCCACCAAGAGACCCAGTACTTC
CASSPHQETQYF
>.|TRBV6-6|TRBJ1-5|.
TGTGCCAGCAGTTACTCTGGGCAGCCCCAGCATTTT
CASSYSGQPQHF
>.|TRBV5-1|TRBJ2-2|.
TGCGCCAGCAGCTTGGACGGGGCAGACACCGGGGAGCTGTTTTTT
CASSLDGADTGELFF
>.|TRBV5-1|TRBJ2-3|TRBD2
TGCGCCAGCAGCGGGACTAGCGGGACAGATACGCAGTATTTT
CASSGTSGTDTQYF
>.|TRBV5-6|TRBJ1-4|TRBD1
TGTGCCAGCAGCTTAGGTACAGGGGAGGGTGATGCAACTAATGAAAAACTGTTTTTT
CASSLGTGEGDATNEKLFF
>.|TRBV2|TRBJ2-7|TRBD1
TGTGCCAGCAGTGAGCGACAGGGTAATTACTTC
CASSERQGNYF
>.|TRBV7-3|TRBJ2-3|TRBD2
TGTGCCAGCAGCGTTAGCGGGAGCACAGATACGCAGTATTTT
CASSVSGSTDTQYF
>once|TRBV30|TRBJ2-3|.
TGTGCCTGGCAGCTAGGTGATACGCAGTATTTT
CAWQLGDTQYF
>.|TRBV7-2|TRBJ1-1|.
TGTGCCAGCAGCTTTGGTGCGGGGAACACTGAAGCTTTCTTT
CASSFGAGNTEAFF
>.|TRBV4-2|TRBJ1-5|.
TGTGCCAGCAGCCAAGAAAGGGGTCAGCCCCAGCATTTT
CASSQERGQPQHF
>.|TRBV2|TRBJ1-1|.
TGTGCCAGCAGTGAGTTGCGGGCGGAGACCGCTTTCTTT
CASSELRAETAFF
>.|TRBV7-2|TRBJ2-5|TRBD2
TGTGCCAGCAGCTTACAGGGACTAGCTCTGGGAGGGGAGACCCAGTACTTC
CASSLQGLALGGETQYF
>.|TRBV7-8|TRBJ2-7|TRBD1
TGTGCCAGCAGCTCCGAGGGGGCAGGGACGTACAGCTCCTACGAGCAGTACTTC
CASSSEGAGTYSSYEQYF
>.|TRBV11-2|TRBJ2-5|.
TGTGCCAGCAGCTTAGTGACGGGACAAACGGAGACCCAGTACTTC
CASSLVTGQTETQYF
>.|TRBV5-1|TRBJ2-4|TRBD1
TGCGCCAGCAGCTTGTCGGGGACAGGAGAAACCATTCAGTACTTC
CASSLSGTGETIQYF
>.|TRBV6-5|TRBJ1-2|.
TGTGCCAGCAAGCCAGGTATTTCCGATGGCTACACCTTC
CASKPGISDGYTF
>.|TRBV27|TRBJ2-7|.
TGTGCCAGCAGTTTATTCTCCAGGGAGTACGAGCAGTACTTC
CASSLFSREYEQYF
>.|TRBV27|TRBJ2-6|TRBD1
TGTGCCAGCAGTCACAGATACAAGGGGACAGGGGGCCTTGGGGCCAACGTCCTGACTTTC
CASSHRYKGTGGLGANVLTF
>.|TRBV7-3|TRBJ2-5|TRBD2
TGTGCCAGCAGCTTGGGACTAGGAGAGACCCAGTACTTC
CASSLGLGETQYF
>.|TRBV5-1|TRBJ2-7|TRBD2
TGCGCCAGCAGCCCATATAGCGGGAGAGGCGCCTCCTACGAGCAGTACTTC
CASSPYSGRGASYEQYF
>.|TRBV4-2|TRBJ2-3|TRBD2
TGTGCCAGCAGCCAAGGGACTAGCGGGAGGGATACGCAGTATTTT
CASSQGTSGRDTQYF
>.|TRBV30|TRBJ1-1|.
TGTGCCTGGACCCCTGAGGTCTTGGGTGAAGCTTTCTTT
CAWTPEVLGEAFF
>few|TRBV30|TRBJ1-1|.
TGTGCCTGGAGCGGGGGGAGGGACACTGAAGCTTTCTTT
CAWSGGRDTEAFF
>.|TRBV7-2|TRBJ2-7|.
TGTGCCAGCAGCTTAGAGCCGGCGATCCACGAGCAGTACTTC
CASSLEPAIHEQYF
>.|TRBV7-2|TRBJ1-1|.
TGTGCCAGCAGCTTCGCTGACACTGAAGCTTTCTTT
CASSFADTEAFF
>.|TRBV11-2|TRBJ2-7|.
TGTGCCAGCAGCTCCGAGGGGGGGGAGCAGTACTTC
CASSSEGGEQYF
>.|TRBV29-1|TRBJ1-1|.
TGCAGCGTTGAAGAAATGGACACTGAAGCTTTCTTT
CSVEEMDTEAFF
>.|TRBV7-2|TRBJ2-1|TRBD2
TGTGCCAGCAGCTCGGAAAGCGGGGATTACAATGAGCAGTTCTTC
CASSSESGDYNEQFF
>.|TRBV2|TRBJ2-5|TRBD1
TGTGCCAGCAGCGAGCGCGTCGGGACAGACCAAGAGACCCAGTACTTC
CASSERVGTDQETQYF
>.|TRBV2|TRBJ2-5|TRBD2
TGTGCCAGTCAGCGGGAGAGCCACCAAGAGACCCAGTACTTC
CASQRESHQETQYF